These 23 T cell receptor beta chains were sequenced from one sample in a study of beta chain features in type 1 diabetes. Reverse transcription of all isolated RNA meant that expressed TCRB transcripts were sequenced. Data came from immunoSEQ multiplex PCR; TCRdb stores just in-frame clones and leaves some out. The sample records approximately 140,000 clones, 9% being singletons. Their antigens are not known. Overall study results and limits: Across all four CD4+ subsets, people with type 1 diabetes showed modestly shorter TCRB CDR3s.

The material sequenced was central memory CD4+ T cells from blood. These receptors were collected from a young man with type 1 diabetes.

Written as DNA, the CDR3 is TGTGCCAGCTCACAGTCCCAGGGGGCCTACGAGCAGTACTTC. Residues: CASSQSQGAYEQYF. V and J are TRBV18 and TRBJ2-7, with 7 bases that match TRBD1. The CDR3 has 14 residues. Germline values: CDR1 KGHSH, CDR2 LQKENI. Losses at the gene ends were 4 bases for V and 2 bases for J; bases not matched to a gene: 5. Full variable domain (rest looked up from reference TRBV18 and TRBJ2-7): NAGVMQNPRHLVRRRGQEARLRCSPMKGHSHVYWYRQLPEEGLKFMVYLQKENIIDESGMPKERFSAEFPKEGPSILRIQQVVRGDSAAYFCASSQSQGAYEQYFGPGTRLTVT.

This clone was seen a few times. This sequence joins TRBV7-6 and TRBJ2-1; D gene ambiguous. V dropped 0 bases and J dropped 6 bases, with 12 bases sitting between them. CDR1 SGHVS and CDR2 FNYEAQ come from the germline V gene. This CDR3 has 15 amino acids. DNA of the CDR3: TGTGCCAGCAGCTTAGCCTCTCAACGGTTCAATGAGCAGTTCTTC. Protein: CASSLASQRFNEQFF.

This clone occurred a few times. The chain joins TRBV6-6 to TRBJ1-4; maybe TRBD1 (5 bases). V gave up 4 bases and J gave up 7 bases, with 13 bases separating them. This CDR3 is built from 14 residues. Per germline, CDR1 MNHNY and CDR2 SVGAGI (reference sequence). The chain's CDR3 is CASSFPGGSEKLFF. In DNA form, the CDR3 reads TGTGCCAGCAGTTTTCCCGGGGGAAGTGAAAAACTGTTTTTT.

The rearrangement links TRBV7-2 to TRBJ2-5; D remains unclear. V shed 2 bases and J shed 7 bases, with 8 bases lying between them. The CDR3 totals 12 residues. Germline V lookup: CDR1 SGHTA, CDR2 FQGNSA. In nucleotides, the CDR3 is TGTGCCAGCAGCTTACAATCGGGGACCCAGTACTTC. Its protein product is CASSLQSGTQYF.

This clone has a count of ten or more. V usage is TRBV19 and J usage is TRBJ1-5; TRBD1 agrees at 8 bases. The CDR3 has 15 amino acids. V was pared by 6 bases and J by 6 bases, with 10 bases of the junction left unmatched. Germline CDR1 LNHDA, CDR2 SQIVND (reference sequence). CDR3 nucleotides: TGTGCCAGTAGGTCGGGACAGGTGGTCGGTCAGCCCCAGCATTTT. This encodes CASRSGQVVGQPQHF. Filled out from reference TRBV19 and TRBJ1-5, the complete variable domain reads DGGITQSPKYLFRKEGQNVTLSCEQNLNHDAMYWYRQDPGQGLRLIYYSQIVNDFQKGDIAEGYSVSREKKESFPLTVTSAQKNPTAFYLCASRSGQVVGQPQHFGDGTRLSIL.

This clone was seen a handful of times. The chain carries TRBV29-1 and TRBJ2-5; perhaps TRBD1 as D (6 bases). Germline CDR1 is SQVTM and CDR2 is ANQGSEA. The CDR3 runs to 12 residues. V dropped 5 bases and J dropped 4 bases, with 11 bases sitting between them. DNA of the CDR3: TGCAGCGTTACGGACAGCCCAGAGACCCAGTACTTC. Its translation: CSVTDSPETQYF. The whole variable domain, filled in from reference TRBV29-1 and TRBJ2-5, reads SAVISQKPSRDICQRGTSLTIQCQVDSQVTMMFWYRQQPGQSLTLIATANQGSEATYESGFVIDKFPISRPNLTFSTLTVSNMSPEDSSIYLCSVTDSPETQYFGPGTRLLVL.

The rearrangement joins TRBV28 to TRBJ2-2; TRBD1 is a possible D gene (6 bases). The germline gives CDR1 MDHEN, CDR2 SYDVKM. Trimming removed 3 bases at V and 4 bases at J, with 12 bases between. The length of the CDR3 is 15 residues. The CDR3 DNA reads TGTGCCAGCAGTTTTGTCCAGGGGACCACCGGGGAGCTGTTTTTT. Its protein is CASSFVQGTTGELFF. Complete variable domain (other parts from reference TRBV28 and TRBJ2-2): DVKVTQSSRYLVKRTGEKVFLECVQDMDHENMFWYRQDPGLGLRLIYFSYDVKMKEKGDIPEGYSVSREKKERFSLILESASTNQTSMYLCASSFVQGTTGELFFGEGSRLTVL.

Only a few counts were recorded for this clone. The chain couples TRBV5-8 to TRBJ1-5, with 11 bases aligning to TRBD1. The CDR3 sequence is 15 residues long. Trimming removed 4 bases from V and 4 bases from J; junction bases left unmatched: 4. Germline-derived CDR1 and CDR2 are SGHTS and YDEGEE. The CDR3 protein is CASSLGQGDNQPQHF. The CDR3 DNA reads TGTGCCAGCAGCCTGGGACAGGGGGATAATCAGCCCCAGCATTTT.

This clone was recorded a few times. The V gene is TRBV16, the J gene TRBJ1-5; the match to TRBD1 covers 10 bases. The CDR3 is 15 residues long. After removal of 8 bases from V and 3 bases from J, the junction contained 7 bases not matched to a gene. Germline CDR1 reads KGHSY; CDR2 reads FQNENV. This CDR3 is CASCRDRGNNQPQHF. CDR3 DNA sequence: TGTGCCAGCTGCCGGGACAGGGGAAACAATCAGCCCCAGCATTTT.

V is TRBV28 and J is TRBJ2-7; 7 bases are shared with TRBD2. Germline CDR1 reads MDHEN; CDR2 reads SYDVKM. This CDR3 is 13 amino acids long. Germline trimming cut 11 bases from V and 0 bases from J; bases unmatched to any gene: 7. The CDR3 DNA follows: TGTGCCGTCGAGGGCGGGGGCTCCTACGAGCAGTACTTC. It encodes CAVEGGGSYEQYF.

The V call is TRBV2, the J call TRBJ2-2; 8 bases are shared with TRBD1. V shed 5 bases and J 6 bases; nucleotides not matched to a gene: 8. The length of the CDR3 is 15 residues. Per the germline V gene, CDR1 is SNHLY and CDR2 is FYNNEI. CDR3 sequence reads: CASSRGQAASGELFF. CDR3 sequence (DNA): TGTGCCAGCAGTCGGGGACAGGCGGCGTCCGGGGAGCTGTTTTTT. Together with reference TRBV2 and TRBJ2-2, the CDR3 gives the full variable domain: EPEVTQTPSHQVTQMGQEVILRCVPISNHLYFYWYRQILGQKVEFLVSFYNNEISEKSEIFDDQFSVERPDGSNFTLKIRSTKLEDSAMYFCASSRGQAASGELFFGEGSRLTVL.

In its sample, this clone was seen a few times. The chain joins TRBV4-2 to TRBJ1-2; no clear D gene. With 1 base removed from V and 1 base from J, the gap between germline ends came to 10 bases. Germline loops: CDR1 LGHNA, CDR2 YNFKEQ. There are 15 residues in the CDR3. The CDR3 region has the DNA TGTGCCAGCAGCCAAGGTTTGGGAGTTAACTATGGCTACACCTTC. This gives the protein CASSQGLGVNYGYTF.

This clone was seen a handful of times. The chain combines TRBV28 with TRBJ1-2, with D unclear. Trimming cost V 5 bases and J 4 bases, with 14 bases left between them. Germline lookup yields CDR1 MDHEN and CDR2 SYDVKM. The CDR3 totals 14 residues. The CDR3 DNA reads as TGTGCCAGCAGTGTCGCAGGCCTTGCCTATGGCTACACCTTC. Its translation is CASSVAGLAYGYTF.

This clone was seen a handful of times. This sequence joins TRBV15 and TRBJ2-3; 9 bases line up with TRBD1. V dropped 3 bases and J dropped 6; count of bases not matched to a gene: 1. Germline CDR1 reads LNHNV; CDR2 reads YYDKDF (reference sequence). This CDR3 region has 13 residues. The DNA for the CDR3 is TGTGCCACCAGCAGGGACAGGGGCGATACGCAGTATTTT. This translates into CATSRDRGDTQYF.

This clone was observed a handful of times. The chain carries TRBV9 and TRBJ2-6; TRBD1 is a possible D gene (5 bases). Germline CDR1 reads SGDLS; CDR2 reads YYNGEE. V gave up 2 bases and J gave up 2 bases, with 14 bases separating them. This CDR3 is 17 amino acids long. The CDR3 DNA reads as TGTGCCAGCAGCGTTTGGGGCAGTTTAACTGGGGCCAACGTCCTGACTTTC. Translation gives CASSVWGSLTGANVLTF.

This clone showed up just a few times. This rearrangement joins TRBV7-9 to TRBJ2-5; tentative D call: TRBD1 (5 bases). Germline lookup yields CDR1 SEHNR and CDR2 FQNEAQ (reference sequence). The CDR3 contains 12 residues. V was pared by 4 bases and J by 9 bases, with 12 bases between. The CDR3 nucleotides read TGTGCCAGCAGCTCAGGGCAGGGTGCCCAGTACTTC. This translates into CASSSGQGAQYF.

A word on this clone: Other DNA sequences in the same sample also yield this CDR3. The chain carries TRBV6-5 and TRBJ1-4; tentative D call: TRBD1 (6 bases). V was pared by 0 bases and J by 8 bases, with 13 bases between. The germline CDR1 and CDR2 sequences are MNHEY and SVGAGI. This CDR3 region has 15 residues. The CDR3 nucleotides read TGTGCCAGCAGTTACTCGGGGGGGCGGAGGGAAAAACTGTTTTTT. It translates to CASSYSGGRREKLFF.

This clone has only a few counts. The rearrangement links TRBV10-3 to TRBJ1-6, with D perhaps TRBD1 (6 bases). V dropped 10 bases and J dropped 6 bases, with 22 bases sitting between them. The CDR3 has 16 amino acids. The germline V gene encodes CDR1 ENHRY and CDR2 SYGVKD. As DNA, the CDR3 is TGTGCCACCCAGCGGAGCCAGGGGATCATTAATTCACCCCTCCACTTT. Its translation: CATQRSQGIINSPLHF.

This clone has only a few counts. The chain has TRBV5-8 and TRBJ1-1; 9 bases fit TRBD1. The V gene end was trimmed by 0 bases and the J gene end by 4 bases; junction bases not matched to a gene: 4. Germline values: CDR1 SGHTS, CDR2 YDEGEE. The CDR3 totals 15 residues. The CDR3 is CASSLGLDRGTEAFF. The CDR3 DNA sequence: TGTGCCAGCAGCTTGGGCTTGGACAGGGGCACTGAAGCTTTCTTT.

V usage is TRBV7-2 and J usage is TRBJ1-1, with D hard to call. With 0 bases removed from V and 10 bases from J, the gap between germline ends came to 6 bases. This CDR3 comprises 11 residues. CDR1 is SGHTA and CDR2 is FQGNSA in the germline V gene. CDR3 residues: CASSLARVAFF. In nucleotides, the CDR3 is TGTGCCAGCAGCTTAGCCCGCGTAGCTTTCTTT.

This clone turned up a few times. The V call is TRBV7-3, the J call TRBJ1-2; TRBD1 agrees at 9 bases. After removal of 5 bases from V and 8 bases from J, the junction contained 6 bases not matched to a gene. Germline V gene data show CDR1 as SGHTA and CDR2 as FQGTGA. The CDR3 sequence is 13 residues long. The CDR3 loop reads CASSMGQGEGYTF. CDR3 nucleotides: TGTGCCAGCAGCATGGGACAGGGAGAGGGCTACACCTTC.

The gene calls are TRBV9 and TRBJ2-1; TRBD2 agrees at 12 bases. V shed 7 bases, J shed 10 bases, and the junction held 9 bases outside the gene matches. The CDR3 covers 14 residues. The germline V gene has CDR1 SGDLS and CDR2 YYNGEE. This CDR3 is CASQPGLAGIEQFF. In DNA form, the CDR3 reads TGTGCCAGCCAGCCAGGACTAGCGGGGATCGAGCAGTTCTTC.

This clone was counted between two and nine times. V gene TRBV2 combines with J gene TRBJ1-2; D is possibly TRBD1 (6 bases). The CDR3 extends over 16 amino acids. V shed 0 bases and J shed 8 bases, with 19 bases lying between them. Germline V lookup: CDR1 SNHLY, CDR2 FYNNEI. This CDR3 reads CASSEAGTRTGSGYTF. In DNA form, the CDR3 reads TGTGCCAGCAGTGAAGCGGGAACCCGAACAGGGAGCGGCTACACCTTC.